One and the same sample provided the 5 T cell receptor beta chains below, sequenced in a study of blood T cell repertoires in COVID-19 (dated by TCRdb to 2019 to 2021). Receptor amplification or capture employed the immunoSEQ multiplex PCR assay. TCRdb carries this immuneACCESS record with in-frame sequences only. Its versions omit some clonotypes, under half of them owing to an unresolved V gene in the studies checked, with the rest unexplained. The sample profile shows approximately 53,000 clones; 70% to 85% of them were found once. About 6% of the sample lies in the top ten. The source material was PBMCs or T cells enriched from blood (not recorded which). The receptors were gathered from a woman in her 50s with acute COVID-19.

The V and J genes are TRBV19 and TRBJ1-2, with TRBD1 identical over 9 bases. J was trimmed by 7 bases and V by 2 bases; bases with no gene match: 5. The CDR3 is 14 residues long. CDR1 is LNHDA, CDR2 SQIVND, per germline (reference sequence). This CDR3 is CASSIKQGAGGYTF. In DNA form, the CDR3 reads TGTGCCAGTAGTATAAAACAGGGGGCCGGTGGCTACACCTTC.

The chain uses TRBV5-4 and TRBJ1-2, with 7 bases matching TRBD1. Germline CDR1 SGHNT, CDR2 YYREEE (reference sequence). The CDR3 sequence is 15 residues long. Germline trimming cut 4 bases from V and 7 bases from J; bases unmatched to any gene: 13. The CDR3 coding sequence is TGTGCCAGCAGCCCGAAAAGGAGGGGGCAGTTTGGCTACACCTTC. Its translation: CASSPKRRGQFGYTF.

V usage is TRBV19 and J usage is TRBJ1-3; no definite D call. Per germline, CDR1 LNHDA and CDR2 SQIVND (reference sequence). The CDR3 consists of 13 residues. The V end lost 5 bases, the J end lost 0 bases, and 5 bases lay between the germline ends. The CDR3 DNA sequence: TGTGCCAGTAGTTCCCACTCTGGAAACACCATATATTTT. It specifies CASSSHSGNTIYF.

The chain is built from TRBV30 and TRBJ1-4; D gene unclear. CDR3 length: 13 residues. Trimming cost V 1 base and J 7 bases, with 10 bases left between them. Germline CDR1 and CDR2: GTSNPN and SVGIG (reference sequence). Here the CDR3 DNA reads TGTGCCTGGAGTGGAGTTCCCTCTGAAAAACTGTTTTTT. As protein: CAWSGVPSEKLFF.

The CDR3: CASSFLGLAADTGELFF. The DNA of the CDR3 is TGTGCCAGCAGTTTCCTCGGACTAGCGGCCGACACCGGGGAGCTGTTTTTT. The rearrangement joins TRBV27 to TRBJ2-2; TRBD2 aligns across 10 bases. The CDR3 covers 17 residues. CDR1 and CDR2 (germline): MNHEY, SMNVEV (reference sequence). V lost 3 bases to trimming and J lost 3 bases; unmatched junction nucleotides: 7.